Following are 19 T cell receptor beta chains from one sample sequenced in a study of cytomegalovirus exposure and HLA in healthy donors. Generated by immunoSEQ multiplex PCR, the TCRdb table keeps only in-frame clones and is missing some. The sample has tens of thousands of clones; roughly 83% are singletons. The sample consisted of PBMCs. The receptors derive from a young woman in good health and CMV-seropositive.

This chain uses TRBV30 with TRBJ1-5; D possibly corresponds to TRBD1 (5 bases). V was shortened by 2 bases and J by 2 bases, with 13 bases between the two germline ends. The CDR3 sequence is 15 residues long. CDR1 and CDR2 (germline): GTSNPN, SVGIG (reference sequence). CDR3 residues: CAWSFGGEGNQPQHF. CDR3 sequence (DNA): TGTGCCTGGAGTTTCGGGGGTGAGGGCAATCAGCCCCAGCATTTT.

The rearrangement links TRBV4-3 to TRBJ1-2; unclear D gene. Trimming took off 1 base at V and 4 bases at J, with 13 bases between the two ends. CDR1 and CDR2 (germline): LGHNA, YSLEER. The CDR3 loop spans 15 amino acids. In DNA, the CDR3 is TGCGCCAGCAGCCAAGGCGTAAGTGGGCTCTATGGCTACACCTTC. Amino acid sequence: CASSQGVSGLYGYTF.

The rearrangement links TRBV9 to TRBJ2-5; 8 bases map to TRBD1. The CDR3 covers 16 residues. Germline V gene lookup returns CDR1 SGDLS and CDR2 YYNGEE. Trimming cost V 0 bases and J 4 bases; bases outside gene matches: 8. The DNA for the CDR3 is TGTGCCAGCAGCGTAGGGGCAGGGGGCTCCCCAGAGACCCAGTACTTC. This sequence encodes CASSVGAGGSPETQYF.

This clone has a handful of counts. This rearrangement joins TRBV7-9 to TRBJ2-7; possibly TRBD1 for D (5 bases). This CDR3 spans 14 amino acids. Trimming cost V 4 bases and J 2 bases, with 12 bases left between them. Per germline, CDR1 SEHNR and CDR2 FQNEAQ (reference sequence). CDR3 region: CASSYGHTTYEQYF. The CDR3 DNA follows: TGTGCCAGCAGCTATGGACATACTACCTACGAGCAGTACTTC.

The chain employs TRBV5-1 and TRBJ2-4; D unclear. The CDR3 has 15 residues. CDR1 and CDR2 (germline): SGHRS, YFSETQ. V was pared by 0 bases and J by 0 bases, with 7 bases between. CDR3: CASSLARGAKNIQYF. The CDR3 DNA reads TGCGCCAGCAGCTTGGCCCGAGGAGCCAAAAACATTCAGTACTTC.

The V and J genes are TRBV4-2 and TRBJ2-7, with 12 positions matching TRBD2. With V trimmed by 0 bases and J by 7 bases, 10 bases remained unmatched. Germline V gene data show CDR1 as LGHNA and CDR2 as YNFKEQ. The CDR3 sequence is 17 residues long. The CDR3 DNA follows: TGTGCCAGCAGCCAAGAACCGGGACTAGCGGGCTTGGGGGAGCAGTACTTC. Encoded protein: CASSQEPGLAGLGEQYF.

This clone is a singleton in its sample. The CDR3 here is CASSFGPRTGGNEQYF. The DNA of the CDR3 is TGTGCCAGCAGCTTCGGCCCAAGGACAGGGGGAAACGAGCAGTACTTC. The chain combines TRBV7-2 with TRBJ2-7; 10 bases are shared with TRBD1. The CDR3 extends over 16 amino acids. CDR1 is SGHTA, CDR2 FQGNSA, per germline. The V segment lost 3 bases and the J segment 5 bases; nucleotides outside the gene matches: 10.

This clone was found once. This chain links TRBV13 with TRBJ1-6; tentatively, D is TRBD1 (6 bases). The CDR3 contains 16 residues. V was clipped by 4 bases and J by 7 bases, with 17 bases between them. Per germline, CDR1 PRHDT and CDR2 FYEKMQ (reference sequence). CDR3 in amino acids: CASSSGQSYANSPLHF. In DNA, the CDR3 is TGTGCCAGCAGCTCCGGACAGTCCTATGCCAATTCACCCCTCCACTTT.

CDR3 nucleotide sequence: TGTGCCAGCAGATACACAGGGGGCCACTACGAGCAGTACTTC. Translated: CASRYTGGHYEQYF. The chain links TRBV27 to TRBJ2-7; TRBD1 agrees at 9 bases. J lost 3 bases, V lost 6 bases, and 6 bases had no gene match. This CDR3 is 14 amino acids long. CDR1 is MNHEY, CDR2 SMNVEV, per germline (reference sequence).

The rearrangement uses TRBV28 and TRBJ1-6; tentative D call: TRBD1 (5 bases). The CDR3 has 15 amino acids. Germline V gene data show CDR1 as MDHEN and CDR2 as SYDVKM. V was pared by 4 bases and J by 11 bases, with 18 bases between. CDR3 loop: CASSSRGGDRPPLHF. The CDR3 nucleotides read TGTGCCAGCAGTTCCCGGGGGGGAGATAGGCCACCCCTCCACTTT.

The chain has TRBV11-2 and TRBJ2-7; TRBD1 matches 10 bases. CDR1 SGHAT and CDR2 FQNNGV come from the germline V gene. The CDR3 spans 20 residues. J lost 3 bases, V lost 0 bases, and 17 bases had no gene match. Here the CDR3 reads CASSLEPGQGIFGRFYEQYF. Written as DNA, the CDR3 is TGTGCCAGCAGCTTAGAACCGGGACAGGGGATTTTTGGAAGGTTCTACGAGCAGTACTTC.

The CDR3 DNA sequence: TGTGCCAGCAGCGCGTCAGGGGGCACAGATACGCAGTATTTT. Amino acid sequence: CASSASGGTDTQYF. V gene TRBV9 combines with J gene TRBJ2-3, with D maybe TRBD1 (6 bases). The CDR3 is made up of 14 amino acids. Germline V gives CDR1 SGDLS, CDR2 YYNGEE. The V and J ends lost 3 bases and 1 base respectively, with 9 bases between them.

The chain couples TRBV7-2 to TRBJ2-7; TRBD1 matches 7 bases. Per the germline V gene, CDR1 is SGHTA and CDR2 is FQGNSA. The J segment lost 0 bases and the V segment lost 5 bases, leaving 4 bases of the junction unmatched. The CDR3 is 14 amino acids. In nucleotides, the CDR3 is TGTGCCAGCAGCCAGGGGGACGGCTCCTACGAGCAGTACTTC. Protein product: CASSQGDGSYEQYF.

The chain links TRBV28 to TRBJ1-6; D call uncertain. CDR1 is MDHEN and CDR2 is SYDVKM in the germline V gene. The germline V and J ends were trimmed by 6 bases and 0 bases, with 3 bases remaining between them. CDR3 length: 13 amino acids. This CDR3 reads CASSLSYNSPLHF. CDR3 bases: TGTGCCAGCAGCCTCTCCTATAATTCACCCCTCCACTTT.

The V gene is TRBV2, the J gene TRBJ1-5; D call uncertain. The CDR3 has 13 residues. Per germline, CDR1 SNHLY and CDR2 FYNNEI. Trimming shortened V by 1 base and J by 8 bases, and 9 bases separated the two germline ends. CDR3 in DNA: TGTGCCAGCAGTGAAGAGTCACGGGAGCCCCAGCATTTT. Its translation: CASSEESREPQHF.

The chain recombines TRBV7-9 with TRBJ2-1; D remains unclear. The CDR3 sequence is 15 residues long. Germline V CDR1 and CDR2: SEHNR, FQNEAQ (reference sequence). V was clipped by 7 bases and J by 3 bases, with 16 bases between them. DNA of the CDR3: TGTGCCAGCAACACTCCTACCGGAGTCTACAATGAGCAGTTCTTC. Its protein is CASNTPTGVYNEQFF.

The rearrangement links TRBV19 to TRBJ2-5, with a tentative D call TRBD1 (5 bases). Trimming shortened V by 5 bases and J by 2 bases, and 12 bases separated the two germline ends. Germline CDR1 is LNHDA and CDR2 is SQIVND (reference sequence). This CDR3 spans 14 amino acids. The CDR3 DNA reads TGTGCCAGTAGTTACGACAGAAATCAAGAGACCCAGTACTTC. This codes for CASSYDRNQETQYF.

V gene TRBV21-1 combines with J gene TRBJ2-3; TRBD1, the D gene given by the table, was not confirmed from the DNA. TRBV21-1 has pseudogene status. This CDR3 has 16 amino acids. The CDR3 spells CASSSHRELRADTQYF. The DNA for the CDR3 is TGTGCCAGCAGCTCTCACAGGGAGTTGAGGGCAGATACGCAGTATTTT.

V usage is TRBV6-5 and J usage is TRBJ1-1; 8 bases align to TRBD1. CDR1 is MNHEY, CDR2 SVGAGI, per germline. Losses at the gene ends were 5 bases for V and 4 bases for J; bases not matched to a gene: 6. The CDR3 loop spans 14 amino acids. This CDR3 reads CASSEDRAGTEAFF. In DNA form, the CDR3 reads TGTGCCAGCAGTGAGGACAGGGCGGGCACTGAAGCTTTCTTT.